A single sample gave rise to the 15 T cell receptor beta chains below, sequenced in a study of shared clonotypes between healthy human individuals. Clones were sequenced by immunoSEQ multiplex PCR, and TCRdb holds only the in-frame ones, with some missing. The repertoire includes under 700,000 clones, around 95% of them detected once, and around 0.11% sits in the top ten. CD45RO-negative, CCR7-positively selected cells formed the naive CD8 fraction, excluding terminally differentiated effector memory CD45RA+ cells. The sample comprised naive CD8+ T cells sorted from blood. Source of these receptors: a woman in her 30s in good health.

The chain recombines TRBV2 with TRBJ2-7, with D possibly matching TRBD2 (6 bases). The CDR3 runs to 15 residues. Germline CDR1 is SNHLY and CDR2 is FYNNEI. V dropped 1 base and J dropped 2 bases, with 12 bases sitting between them. The CDR3 DNA reads as TGTGCCAGCAGTGAAGGGGCAGGGAGGACCTACGAGCAGTACTTC. Amino acids: CASSEGAGRTYEQYF.

This clone was seen only once. The chain has TRBV5-1 and TRBJ2-1; 9 bases fit TRBD1. CDR1 is SGHRS, CDR2 YFSETQ, per germline. V was pared by 4 bases and J by 3 bases, with 8 bases of the junction left unmatched. There are 16 residues in the CDR3. For the CDR3, the DNA is TGCGCCAGCAGCCTTGCCGGGACAGGGCTCTACAATGAGCAGTTCTTC. Translation gives CASSLAGTGLYNEQFF.

The chain is built from TRBV27 and TRBJ1-5; 8 bases fit TRBD1. The CDR3 length is 13 residues. The V gene's germline CDR1 is MNHEY and CDR2 SMNVEV (reference sequence). V shed 9 bases, J shed 7 bases, and the junction held 8 bases outside the gene matches. The CDR3 here is CASGGQGGQPQHF. The CDR3 bases are TGTGCCAGTGGCGGACAGGGAGGACAGCCCCAGCATTTT.

This sequence joins TRBV27 and TRBJ1-2; D ambiguous. The CDR3 has 12 amino acids. Germline lookup yields CDR1 MNHEY and CDR2 SMNVEV (reference sequence). Trimming left V 6 bases short and J 0 bases short, with 5 bases between. The CDR3 spells CASSRSNYGYTF. CDR3 bases: TGTGCCAGCAGCCGATCTAACTATGGCTACACCTTC.

The J gene is TRBJ2-7, the V gene TRBV5-6; TRBD1 might be the D (6 bases). Germline V lookup: CDR1 SGHDT, CDR2 YYEEEE. The V and J ends lost 1 base and 5 bases respectively, with 13 bases between them. The CDR3 consists of 14 residues. This CDR3 is CASSLLYRVNEQYF. CDR3 DNA: TGTGCCAGCAGCTTGTTGTACAGGGTAAACGAGCAGTACTTC.

The chain joins TRBV28 to TRBJ2-7; 7 bases agree with TRBD1. This CDR3 is built from 14 residues. V shed 5 bases, J shed 3 bases, and the junction held 7 bases outside the gene matches. Germline CDR1 reads MDHEN; CDR2 reads SYDVKM. Here the CDR3 DNA reads TGTGCCAGCAGTCCCGACAGGGTTATCTACGAGCAGTACTTC. Its translation: CASSPDRVIYEQYF.

The chain links TRBV27 to TRBJ2-7; 9 positions agree with TRBD1. CDR1 MNHEY and CDR2 SMNVEV come from the germline V gene (reference sequence). The CDR3 length is 16 residues. Trimming at V came to 3 bases and at J to 2 bases, leaving 8 bases not matched to a gene. As DNA, the CDR3 is TGTGCCAGCAGTTTGATCTACAGGGGGCCGGCCTACGAGCAGTACTTC. It is translated as CASSLIYRGPAYEQYF.

The chain is built from TRBV7-9 and TRBJ1-4, with 9 bases aligning to TRBD1. Germline-derived CDR1 and CDR2 are SEHNR and FQNEAQ (reference sequence). V gave up 5 bases and J gave up 7 bases; unmatched junction bases: 8. The CDR3 contains 15 residues. Here the CDR3 reads CASSEPTGGIEKLFF. CDR3 in DNA: TGTGCCAGCAGCGAACCGACAGGGGGAATTGAAAAACTGTTTTTT. Drawing the rest from reference TRBV7-9 and TRBJ1-4, the complete variable domain is DTGVSQNPRHKITKRGQNVTFRCDPISEHNRLYWYRQTLGQGPEFLTYFQNEAQLEKSRLLSDRFSAERPKGSFSTLEIQRTEQGDSAMYLCASSEPTGGIEKLFFGSGTQLSVL.

The chain couples TRBV28 to TRBJ1-1; no clear D. The CDR3 has 14 amino acids. The V gene's germline CDR1 is MDHEN and CDR2 SYDVKM. The V end was cut by 5 bases, the J end by 0 bases, with 10 bases between. Here the CDR3 reads CASSPIIMNTEAFF. DNA for the CDR3: TGTGCCAGCAGTCCCATAATCATGAACACTGAAGCTTTCTTT.

The rearrangement links TRBV6-1 to TRBJ1-2; D gene ambiguous. The length of the CDR3 is 15 residues. Trimming removed 1 base at V and 6 bases at J, with 15 bases between. Per the germline V gene, CDR1 is MNHNS and CDR2 is SASEGT. The CDR3 DNA reads TGTGCCAGCAGTGAAGGCCGGGTTCCCGGACATGGCTACACCTTC. It translates to CASSEGRVPGHGYTF.

The chain combines TRBV5-6 with TRBJ1-4, with D maybe TRBD1 (6 bases). The CDR3 sequence is 15 residues long. CDR1 and CDR2 (germline): SGHDT, YYEEEE. V gave up 0 bases and J gave up 2 bases, with 8 bases separating them. The CDR3, as DNA: TGTGCCAGCAGCTTGGGTGGGGGCACTAATGAAAAACTGTTTTTT. Translated, it gives CASSLGGGTNEKLFF.

This clone was seen once. The gene calls are TRBV5-4 and TRBJ2-1, with a weak D call TRBD1 (6 bases). Trimming took off 6 bases at V and 7 bases at J, with 23 bases between the two ends. CDR1 is SGHNT and CDR2 is YYREEE in the germline V gene (reference sequence). The CDR3 has 16 residues. Written as DNA, the CDR3 is TGTGCCAGCACCCCCCAAGGGGCCCGTGGGACAAATGAGCAGTTCTTC. Amino acid sequence: CASTPQGARGTNEQFF.

The CDR3, as DNA: TGTGCCAGCAGCGTAGCCTCCGGCAGCTATGGCTACACCTTC. This gives the protein CASSVASGSYGYTF. The chain employs TRBV9 and TRBJ1-2; D gene unclear. Germline CDR1 SGDLS, CDR2 YYNGEE. CDR3 length: 14 residues. Trimming removed 0 bases at V and 4 bases at J, with 10 bases between.

The chain couples TRBV2 to TRBJ2-1; no definite D call. V gave up 8 bases and J gave up 5 bases, with 10 bases separating them. Germline-derived CDR1 and CDR2 are SNHLY and FYNNEI. The length of the CDR3 is 12 residues. CDR3 region: CASLTNHNEQFF. The CDR3, as DNA: TGTGCCAGCCTGACAAACCACAATGAGCAGTTCTTC.

This chain uses TRBV6-1 with TRBJ1-3; 8 nucleotides align to TRBD1. This CDR3 is built from 14 residues. In germline, CDR1 is MNHNS, CDR2 SASEGT. V shed 3 bases, J shed 2 bases, and the junction held 0 bases outside the gene matches. This chain's CDR3 is CASSETGAGNTIYF. CDR3 nucleotides: TGTGCCAGCAGTGAGACAGGGGCTGGAAACACCATATATTTT.